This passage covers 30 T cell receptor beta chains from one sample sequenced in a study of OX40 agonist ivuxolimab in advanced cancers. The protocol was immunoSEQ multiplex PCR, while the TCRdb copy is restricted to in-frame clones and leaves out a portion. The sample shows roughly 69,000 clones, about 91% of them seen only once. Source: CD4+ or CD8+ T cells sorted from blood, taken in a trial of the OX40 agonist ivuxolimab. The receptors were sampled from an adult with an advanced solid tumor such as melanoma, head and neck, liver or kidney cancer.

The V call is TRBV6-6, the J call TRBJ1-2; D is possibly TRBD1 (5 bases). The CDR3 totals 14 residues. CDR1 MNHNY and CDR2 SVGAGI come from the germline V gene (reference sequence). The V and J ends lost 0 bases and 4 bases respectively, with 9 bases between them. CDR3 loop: CASSYSAQGYGYTF. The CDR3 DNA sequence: TGTGCCAGCAGTTACTCGGCGCAGGGCTATGGCTACACCTTC.

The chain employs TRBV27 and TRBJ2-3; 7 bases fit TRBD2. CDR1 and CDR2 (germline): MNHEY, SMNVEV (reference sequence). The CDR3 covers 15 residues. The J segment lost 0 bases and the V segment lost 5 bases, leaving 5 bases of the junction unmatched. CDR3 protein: CASSTIAGSTDTQYF. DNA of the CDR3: TGTGCCAGCAGTACCATAGCGGGTAGCACAGATACGCAGTATTTT.

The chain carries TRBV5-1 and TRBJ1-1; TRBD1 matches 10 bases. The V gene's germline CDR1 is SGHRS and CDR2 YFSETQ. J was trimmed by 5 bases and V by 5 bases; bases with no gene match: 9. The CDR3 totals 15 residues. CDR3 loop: CASSSQDRGDTEAFF. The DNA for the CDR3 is TGCGCCAGCAGTTCTCAGGACAGGGGGGATACTGAAGCTTTCTTT.

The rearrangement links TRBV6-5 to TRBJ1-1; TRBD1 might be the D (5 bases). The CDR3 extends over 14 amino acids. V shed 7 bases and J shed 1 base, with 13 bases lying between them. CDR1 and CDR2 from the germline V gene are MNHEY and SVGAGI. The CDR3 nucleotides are TGTGCCAGCACCTCTAACCAGGGGAACACTGAAGCTTTCTTT. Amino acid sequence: CASTSNQGNTEAFF.

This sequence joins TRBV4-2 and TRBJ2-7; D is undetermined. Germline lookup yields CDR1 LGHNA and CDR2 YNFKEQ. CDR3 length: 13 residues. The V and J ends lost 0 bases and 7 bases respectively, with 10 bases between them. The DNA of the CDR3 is TGTGCCAGCAGCCAAGATCCCTTGGGGGAGCAGTACTTC. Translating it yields CASSQDPLGEQYF.

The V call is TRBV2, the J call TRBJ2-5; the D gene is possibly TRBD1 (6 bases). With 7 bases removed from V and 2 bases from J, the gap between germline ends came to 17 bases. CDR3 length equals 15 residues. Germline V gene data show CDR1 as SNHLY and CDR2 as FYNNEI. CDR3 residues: CASIHREPLQETQYF. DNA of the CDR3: TGTGCCAGCATTCACAGGGAGCCCCTTCAAGAGACCCAGTACTTC.

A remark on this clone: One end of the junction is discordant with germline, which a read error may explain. CDR3: CASSHETSSPEQFF. In DNA, the CDR3 is TGTGCTAGCAGCCACGAAACTAGCTCCCCTGAGCAGTTCTTC. The J gene is TRBJ2-1, the V gene TRBV7-7, with D maybe TRBD2 (6 bases). The CDR3 has 14 residues. Per the germline V gene, CDR1 is SSHAT and CDR2 is FNYEAQ (reference sequence).

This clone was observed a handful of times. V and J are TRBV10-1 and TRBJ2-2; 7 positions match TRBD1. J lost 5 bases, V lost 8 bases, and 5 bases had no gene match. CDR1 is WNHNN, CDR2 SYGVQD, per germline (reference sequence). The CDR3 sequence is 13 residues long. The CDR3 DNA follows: TGCGCCAGCGGGACAGTCGGGACCGGGGAGCTGTTTTTT. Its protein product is CASGTVGTGELFF.

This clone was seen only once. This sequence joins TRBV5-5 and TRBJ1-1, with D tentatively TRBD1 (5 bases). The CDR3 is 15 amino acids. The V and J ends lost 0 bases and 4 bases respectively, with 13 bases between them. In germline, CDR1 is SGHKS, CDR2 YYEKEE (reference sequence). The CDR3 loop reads CASSLEAGLSTEAFF. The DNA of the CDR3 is TGTGCCAGCAGCTTGGAGGCAGGGTTGAGCACTGAAGCTTTCTTT.

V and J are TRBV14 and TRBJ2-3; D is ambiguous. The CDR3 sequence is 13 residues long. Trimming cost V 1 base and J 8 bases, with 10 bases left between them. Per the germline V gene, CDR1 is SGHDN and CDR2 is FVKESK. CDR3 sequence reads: CASSQAQSGTQYF. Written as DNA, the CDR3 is TGTGCCAGCAGCCAAGCTCAATCCGGTACGCAGTATTTT.

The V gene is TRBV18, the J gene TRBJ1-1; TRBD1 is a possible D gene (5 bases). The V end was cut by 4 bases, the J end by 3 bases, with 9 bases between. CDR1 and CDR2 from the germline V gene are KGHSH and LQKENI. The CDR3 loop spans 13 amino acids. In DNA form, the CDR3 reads TGTGCCAGCTCACTCAGGGTAGACACTGAAGCTTTCTTT. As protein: CASSLRVDTEAFF. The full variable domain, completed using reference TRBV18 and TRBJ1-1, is NAGVMQNPRHLVRRRGQEARLRCSPMKGHSHVYWYRQLPEEGLKFMVYLQKENIIDESGMPKERFSAEFPKEGPSILRIQQVVRGDSAAYFCASSLRVDTEAFFGQGTRLTVV.

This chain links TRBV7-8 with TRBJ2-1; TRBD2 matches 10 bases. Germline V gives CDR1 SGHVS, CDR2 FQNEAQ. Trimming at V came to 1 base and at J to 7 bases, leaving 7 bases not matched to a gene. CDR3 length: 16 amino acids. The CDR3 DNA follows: TGTGCCAGCAGCTTAGAAGGTACTAGCGGGGTGAATGAGCAGTTCTTC. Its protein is CASSLEGTSGVNEQFF.

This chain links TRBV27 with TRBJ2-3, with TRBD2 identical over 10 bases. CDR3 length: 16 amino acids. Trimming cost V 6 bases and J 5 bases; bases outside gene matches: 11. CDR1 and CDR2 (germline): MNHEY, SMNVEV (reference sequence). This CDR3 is CASRTSLAGLGDTQYF. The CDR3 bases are TGTGCCAGCAGAACCTCACTAGCGGGGTTGGGAGATACGCAGTATTTT.

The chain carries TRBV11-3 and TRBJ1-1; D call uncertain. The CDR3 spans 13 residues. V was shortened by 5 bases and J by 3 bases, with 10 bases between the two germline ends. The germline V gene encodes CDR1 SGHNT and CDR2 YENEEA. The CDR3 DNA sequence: TGTGCCAGCAGCCCACCGCCCTACACTGAAGCTTTCTTT. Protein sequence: CASSPPPYTEAFF.

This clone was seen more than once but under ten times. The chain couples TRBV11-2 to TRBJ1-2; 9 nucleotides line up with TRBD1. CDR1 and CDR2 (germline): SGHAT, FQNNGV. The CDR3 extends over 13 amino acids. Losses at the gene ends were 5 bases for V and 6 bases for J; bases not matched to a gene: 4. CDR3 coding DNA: TGTGCCAGCAGCGAACAGGGGGCAGATGGCTACACCTTC. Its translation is CASSEQGADGYTF.

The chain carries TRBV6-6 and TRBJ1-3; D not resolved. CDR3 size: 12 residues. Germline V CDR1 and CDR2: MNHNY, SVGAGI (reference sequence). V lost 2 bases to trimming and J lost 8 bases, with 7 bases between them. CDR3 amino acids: CASSYLSDTIYF. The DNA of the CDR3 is TGTGCCAGCAGTTACCTTTCGGACACCATATATTTT.

CDR3 DNA: TGTGCCAGTAGGGTCGACAGGGACCACGAGCAGTACTTC. Translation gives CASRVDRDHEQYF. The chain employs TRBV19 and TRBJ2-5, with 7 bases identical to TRBD1. The end of the DNA aligns better with TRBJ2-7, so the J call may be wrong. The germline gives CDR1 LNHDA, CDR2 SQIVND (reference sequence). This CDR3 comprises 13 residues.

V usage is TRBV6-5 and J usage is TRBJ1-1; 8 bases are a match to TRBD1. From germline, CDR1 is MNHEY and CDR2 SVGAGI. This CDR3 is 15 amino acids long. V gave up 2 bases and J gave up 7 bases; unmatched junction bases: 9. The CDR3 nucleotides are TGTGCCAGCAGTTACGGGGGGGAGACAGGGGATGAAGCTTTCTTT. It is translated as CASSYGGETGDEAFF.

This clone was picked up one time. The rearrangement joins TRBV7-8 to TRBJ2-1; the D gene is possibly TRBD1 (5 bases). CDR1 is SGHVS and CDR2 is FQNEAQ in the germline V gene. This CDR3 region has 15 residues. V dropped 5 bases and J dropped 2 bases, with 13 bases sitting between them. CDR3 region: CASSPSGIAYNEQFF. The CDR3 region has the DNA TGTGCCAGCAGCCCCTCAGGGATAGCCTACAATGAGCAGTTCTTC.

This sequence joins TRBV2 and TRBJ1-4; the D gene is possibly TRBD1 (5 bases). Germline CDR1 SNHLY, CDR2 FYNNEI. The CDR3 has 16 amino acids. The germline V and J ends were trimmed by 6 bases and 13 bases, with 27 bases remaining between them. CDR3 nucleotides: TGTGCCAGCAGGGGGCCTCCCGGGAGCCGACACCTTTCACTGTTTTTT. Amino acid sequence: CASRGPPGSRHLSLFF.

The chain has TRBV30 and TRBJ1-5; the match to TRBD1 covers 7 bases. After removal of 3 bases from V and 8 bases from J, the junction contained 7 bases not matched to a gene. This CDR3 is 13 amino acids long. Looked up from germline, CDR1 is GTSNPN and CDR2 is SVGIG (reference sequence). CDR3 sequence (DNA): TGTGCCTGGAGCGTTAACAGGGGTGAGCCCCAGCATTTT. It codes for CAWSVNRGEPQHF. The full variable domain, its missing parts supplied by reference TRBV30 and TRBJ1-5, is SQTIHQWPATLVQPVGSPLSLECTVEGTSNPNLYWYRQAAGRGLQLLFYSVGIGQISSEVPQNLSASRPQDRQFILSSKKLLLSDSGFYLCAWSVNRGEPQHFGDGTRLSIL.

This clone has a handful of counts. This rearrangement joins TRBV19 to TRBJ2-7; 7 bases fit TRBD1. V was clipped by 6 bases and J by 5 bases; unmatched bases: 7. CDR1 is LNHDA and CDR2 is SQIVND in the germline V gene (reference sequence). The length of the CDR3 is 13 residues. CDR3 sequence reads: CASRVDRDHEQYF. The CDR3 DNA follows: TGTGCCAGTAGGGTCGACAGGGACCACGAGCAGTACTTC.

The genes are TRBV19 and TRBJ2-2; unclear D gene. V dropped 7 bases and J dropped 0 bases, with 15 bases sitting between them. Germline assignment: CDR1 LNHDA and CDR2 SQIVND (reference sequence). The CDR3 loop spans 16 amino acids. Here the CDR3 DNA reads TGTGCCAGTACCTCAATTAAGCGTACGAACACCGGGGAGCTGTTTTTT. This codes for CASTSIKRTNTGELFF.

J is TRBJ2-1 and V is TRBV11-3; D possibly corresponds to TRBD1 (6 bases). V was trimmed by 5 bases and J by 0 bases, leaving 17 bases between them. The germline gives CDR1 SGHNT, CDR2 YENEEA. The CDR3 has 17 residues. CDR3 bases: TGTGCCAGCAGCCCCTTTGACAGGTGGAGCTCCTACAATGAGCAGTTCTTC. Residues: CASSPFDRWSSYNEQFF.

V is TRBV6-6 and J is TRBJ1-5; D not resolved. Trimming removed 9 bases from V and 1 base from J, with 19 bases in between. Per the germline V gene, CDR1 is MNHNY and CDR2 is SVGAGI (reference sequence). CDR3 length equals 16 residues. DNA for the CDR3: TGTGCCAGTGATCCTCATCGCTGGCGGAGCAATCAGCCCCAGCATTTT. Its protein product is CASDPHRWRSNQPQHF.

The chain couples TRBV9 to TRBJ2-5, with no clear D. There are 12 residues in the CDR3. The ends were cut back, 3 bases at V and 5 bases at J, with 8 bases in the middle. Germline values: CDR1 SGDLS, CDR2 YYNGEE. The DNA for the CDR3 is TGTGCCAGCAGCGCCAACCGGGAGACCCAGTACTTC. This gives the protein CASSANRETQYF.

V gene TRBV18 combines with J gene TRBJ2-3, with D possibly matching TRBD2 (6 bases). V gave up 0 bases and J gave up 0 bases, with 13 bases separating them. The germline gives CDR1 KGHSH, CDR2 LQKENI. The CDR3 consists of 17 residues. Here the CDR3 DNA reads TGTGCCAGCTCACCACCGGCGGGGCTTCCTAGCACAGATACGCAGTATTTT. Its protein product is CASSPPAGLPSTDTQYF.

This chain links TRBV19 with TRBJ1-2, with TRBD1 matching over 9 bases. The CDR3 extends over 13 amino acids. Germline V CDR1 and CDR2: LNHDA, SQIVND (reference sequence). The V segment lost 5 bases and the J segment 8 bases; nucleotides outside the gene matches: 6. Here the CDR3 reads CASSAQGAHGYTF. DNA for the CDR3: TGTGCCAGTAGTGCACAGGGGGCGCACGGCTACACCTTC.

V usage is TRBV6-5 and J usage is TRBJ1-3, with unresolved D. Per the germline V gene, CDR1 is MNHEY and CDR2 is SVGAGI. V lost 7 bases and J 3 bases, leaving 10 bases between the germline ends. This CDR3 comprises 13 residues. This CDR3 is CASIPEIGNTIYF. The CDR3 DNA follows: TGTGCCAGCATCCCCGAAATTGGAAACACCATATATTTT.

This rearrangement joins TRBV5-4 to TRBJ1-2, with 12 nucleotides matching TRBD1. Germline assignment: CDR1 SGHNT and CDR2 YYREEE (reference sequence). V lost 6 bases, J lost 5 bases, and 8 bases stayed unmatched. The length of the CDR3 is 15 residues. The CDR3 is CASNEEGQGAYGYTF. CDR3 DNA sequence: TGTGCCAGCAACGAAGAGGGACAGGGGGCTTATGGCTACACCTTC.